One and the same sample provided the 21 T cell receptor beta chains below, sequenced in a study of blood T cell repertoires in COVID-19. TCRdb keeps only in-frame clones here, not all; method: immunoSEQ multiplex PCR. The sample has 89,000 or so clones; about 89% are singletons. Sequenced sample: peripheral blood. The receptors shown here come from a man between 45 and 60 years old with COVID-19, enrolled during active disease.

This clone was picked up a small number of times. CDR3 nucleotides: TGTGCCAGCAGGCGCCCCGGGACAGGGGGTGAAAAACTGTTTTTT. Its translation: CASRRPGTGGEKLFF. V is TRBV28 and J is TRBJ1-4; 11 bases line up with TRBD1. The CDR3 loop spans 15 amino acids. Germline V gene lookup returns CDR1 MDHEN and CDR2 SYDVKM. Trimming at V came to 6 bases and at J to 7 bases, leaving 7 bases not matched to a gene.

The chain is built from TRBV3-1 (or the pseudogene TRBV3-2) and TRBJ1-2; 8 bases match TRBD1. Germline CDR1 reads LGHDT; CDR2 reads YNNKEL (reference sequence). V was clipped by 4 bases and J by 5 bases; unmatched bases: 3. The CDR3 is 13 residues long. CDR3 sequence: CASSPRGRYGYTF. DNA for the CDR3: TGTGCCAGCAGCCCCAGGGGGCGGTATGGCTACACCTTC.

The chain is built from TRBV10-2 and TRBJ1-1, with D possibly matching TRBD1 (5 bases). Between the trimmed V and J ends, which lost 6 bases and 1 base, there was a span of 6 bases. This CDR3 has 12 residues. Germline assignment: CDR1 WSHSY and CDR2 SAAADI. This chain's CDR3 is CASRGRNTEAFF. The DNA of the CDR3 is TGCGCCAGCAGGGGGCGGAACACTGAAGCTTTCTTT.

Here the CDR3 reads CASCPTGGWNQPQHF. CDR3 in DNA: TGTGCCAGCTGTCCCACAGGGGGCTGGAACCAGCCCCAGCATTTT. V and J are TRBV28 and TRBJ1-5; 9 bases fit TRBD1. This CDR3 is 15 amino acids long. The junction had 12 bases not matched to a gene; V was cut back by 8 bases and J by 7 bases. Germline lookup yields CDR1 MDHEN and CDR2 SYDVKM.

The chain combines TRBV25-1 with TRBJ2-7; 8 bases align to TRBD2. Per the germline V gene, CDR1 is MGHDK and CDR2 is SYGVNS. The J segment lost 2 bases and the V segment lost 3 bases, leaving 3 bases of the junction unmatched. The CDR3 totals 14 residues. CDR3 DNA: TGTGCCAGCAGTGAGCGGGGGGATCCCTACGAGCAGTACTTC. This translates into CASSERGDPYEQYF.

The chain couples TRBV6-2 or TRBV6-3 to TRBJ1-6; 7 nucleotides agree with TRBD1. Germline-derived CDR1 and CDR2 are MNHEY and SVGEGT. This CDR3 region has 17 residues. V shed 2 bases, J shed 9 bases, and the junction held 13 bases outside the gene matches. In nucleotides, the CDR3 is TGTGCCAGCAGTTACGGACTGCGCCAAGGGGGCAGTTCACCCCTCCACTTT. Translation: CASSYGLRQGGSSPLHF.

This chain links TRBV12-5 with TRBJ1-4; 9 bases are shared with TRBD1. From germline, CDR1 is LGHNT and CDR2 FRNRAP. Unmatched junction bases numbered 9, after V lost 5 bases and J lost 8 bases. This CDR3 is built from 15 residues. The CDR3 region is CASGTYRGLQEKLFF. CDR3 DNA sequence: TGTGCTAGTGGTACATACAGGGGGCTTCAAGAAAAACTGTTTTTT.

The chain joins TRBV2 to TRBJ1-1; possible D gene TRBD1, 5 bases. Trimming shortened V by 8 bases and J by 7 bases, and 17 bases separated the two germline ends. CDR3 size: 13 residues. The germline gives CDR1 SNHLY, CDR2 FYNNEI. The CDR3 DNA sequence: TGTGCCAGCTCCACCTCCTTGGGGCTTGAAGCTTTCTTT. This codes for CASSTSLGLEAFF.

This sequence joins TRBV6-6 and TRBJ2-7; D is uncertain. The CDR3 sequence is 12 residues long. V lost 4 bases to trimming and J lost 8 bases, with 12 bases between them. The germline gives CDR1 MNHNY, CDR2 SVGAGI (reference sequence). This CDR3 is CASSSLSPQQYF. DNA of the CDR3: TGTGCCAGCAGTTCTCTTTCCCCCCAGCAGTACTTC.

The rearrangement joins TRBV2 to TRBJ1-1, with D possibly matching TRBD1 (5 bases). CDR1 and CDR2 from the germline V gene are SNHLY and FYNNEI. Trimming stripped 7 bases from V and 5 bases from J, with 11 bases between. The CDR3 spans 12 residues. In nucleotides, the CDR3 is TGTGCCAGCACGCGGGGGGATACTGAAGCTTTCTTT. Translating gives CASTRGDTEAFF.

The chain combines TRBV4-2 with TRBJ1-1; no clear D. V lost 0 bases to trimming and J lost 3 bases, with 11 bases between them. There are 15 residues in the CDR3. The germline V gene encodes CDR1 LGHNA and CDR2 YNFKEQ. The CDR3 DNA reads as TGTGCCAGCAGCCAAGATGGCACTCGGGACACTGAAGCTTTCTTT. This sequence encodes CASSQDGTRDTEAFF.

For the CDR3, the DNA is TGTGCCAGCAGCTCAGGGGGCTATAACCCTCCCTACTATGGCTACACCTTC. Residues: CASSSGGYNPPYYGYTF. V usage is TRBV7-9 and J usage is TRBJ1-2; 8 nucleotides match TRBD1. CDR1 SEHNR and CDR2 FQNEAQ come from the germline V gene (reference sequence). Trimming cost V 4 bases and J 3 bases; bases outside gene matches: 13. There are 17 residues in the CDR3.

The V gene is TRBV5-6, the J gene TRBJ2-7; TRBD2 is a possible D gene (6 bases). V dropped 3 bases and J dropped 2 bases, with 12 bases sitting between them. The CDR3 consists of 14 residues. Germline CDR1 reads SGHDT; CDR2 reads YYEEEE. CDR3 coding DNA: TGTGCCAGCAGCTGGACTACTGGACCCTACGAGCAGTACTTC. Its protein is CASSWTTGPYEQYF.

The chain recombines TRBV5-4 with TRBJ1-4; the D is unclear. Per the germline V gene, CDR1 is SGHNT and CDR2 is YYREEE (reference sequence). The V end lost 0 bases, the J end lost 7 bases, and 13 bases lay between the germline ends. The CDR3 covers 15 residues. CDR3 coding DNA: TGTGCCAGCAGCTTGGCCGGCGGAAGAGGTGAAAAACTGTTTTTT. It is translated as CASSLAGGRGEKLFF.

This sequence joins TRBV2 and TRBJ2-1; 9 bases match TRBD2. V was clipped by 6 bases and J by 8 bases; unmatched bases: 11. This CDR3 is 15 amino acids long. Germline V CDR1 and CDR2: SNHLY, FYNNEI. The CDR3 protein is CASSYSRGGFDEQFF. DNA of the CDR3: TGTGCCAGCAGCTATTCGCGGGGGGGCTTCGATGAGCAGTTCTTC. Variable domain in full (rest from reference TRBV2 and TRBJ2-1): EPEVTQTPSHQVTQMGQEVILRCVPISNHLYFYWYRQILGQKVEFLVSFYNNEISEKSEIFDDQFSVERPDGSNFTLKIRSTKLEDSAMYFCASSYSRGGFDEQFFGPGTRLTVL.

V and J are TRBV24-1 and TRBJ2-5; D gene ambiguous. The CDR3 length is 15 residues. With 4 bases removed from V and 1 base from J, the gap between germline ends came to 12 bases. Looked up from germline, CDR1 is KGHDR and CDR2 is SFDVKD. CDR3 loop: CATSDTRYSQETQYF. CDR3 coding DNA: TGTGCCACCAGTGACACGCGTTATAGCCAAGAGACCCAGTACTTC.

In this sample, this clone turned up many times. J is TRBJ1-5 and V is TRBV6-5; 10 bases match TRBD1. Germline lookup yields CDR1 MNHEY and CDR2 SVGAGI. J was trimmed by 9 bases and V by 6 bases; bases with no gene match: 11. CDR3 length equals 15 residues. The CDR3 loop is CASRPGTGASWPQHF. CDR3 bases: TGTGCCAGCAGACCCGGGACAGGGGCTTCGTGGCCCCAGCATTTT.

This chain connects TRBV11-1 to TRBJ2-1, with 9 bases aligning to TRBD2. Germline V lookup: CDR1 SGHAT, CDR2 FQDESV (reference sequence). Germline trimming cut 5 bases from V and 0 bases from J; bases unmatched to any gene: 5. The CDR3 spans 16 residues. The CDR3 coding sequence is TGTGCCAGCAGCGTAGGACTAGCGAGCTCCTACAATGAGCAGTTCTTC. Protein sequence: CASSVGLASSYNEQFF.

The chain links TRBV5-1 to TRBJ2-2; maybe TRBD1 (5 bases). The germline V and J ends were trimmed by 5 bases and 5 bases, with 16 bases remaining between them. This CDR3 contains 15 residues. CDR1 is SGHRS and CDR2 is YFSETQ in the germline V gene. CDR3 region: CASSYGHPATGELFF. Here the CDR3 DNA reads TGCGCCAGCAGTTACGGACACCCAGCTACCGGGGAGCTGTTTTTT.

The rearrangement joins TRBV29-1 to TRBJ1-1, with 10 bases that match TRBD1. Germline assignment: CDR1 SQVTM and CDR2 ANQGSEA. V lost 5 bases and J lost 5; bases outside the gene matches: 5. The CDR3 is made up of 13 amino acids. The CDR3 DNA reads as TGCAGCGTTCACAAGGACAGGGGGACTGAAGCTTTCTTT. Its translation: CSVHKDRGTEAFF.

The chain recombines TRBV7-2 with TRBJ1-4, with 9 bases matching TRBD1. J was trimmed by 3 bases and V by 4 bases; bases with no gene match: 12. Per the germline V gene, CDR1 is SGHTA and CDR2 is FQGNSA. The CDR3 is made up of 18 amino acids. The CDR3 region has the DNA TGTGCCAGCAGCTCACGGGACAGGGTGGCCGGGGCTAATGAAAAACTGTTTTTT. Its translation is CASSSRDRVAGANEKLFF.